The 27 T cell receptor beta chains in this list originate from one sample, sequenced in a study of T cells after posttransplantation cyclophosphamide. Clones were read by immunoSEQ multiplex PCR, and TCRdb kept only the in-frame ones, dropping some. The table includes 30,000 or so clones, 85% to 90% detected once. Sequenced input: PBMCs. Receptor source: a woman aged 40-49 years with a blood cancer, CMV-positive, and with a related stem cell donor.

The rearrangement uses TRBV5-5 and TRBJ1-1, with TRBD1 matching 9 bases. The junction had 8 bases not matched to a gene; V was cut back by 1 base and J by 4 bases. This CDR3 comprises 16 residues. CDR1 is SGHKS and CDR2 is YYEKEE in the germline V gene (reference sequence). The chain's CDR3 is CASSLLLTGGPTEAFF. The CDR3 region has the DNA TGTGCCAGCAGCTTGCTCTTAACAGGGGGCCCCACTGAAGCTTTCTTT.

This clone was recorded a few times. The CDR3 DNA is TGTGCCAGCAGTTTAGACAGGGTAGATGAAAAACTGTTTTTT. Translated, it gives CASSLDRVDEKLFF. The chain links TRBV28 to TRBJ1-4, with TRBD1 matching 7 bases. The trim removed 2 bases at V and 6 bases at J, leaving 3 bases unmatched. The germline V gene encodes CDR1 MDHEN and CDR2 SYDVKM. The CDR3 has 14 amino acids.

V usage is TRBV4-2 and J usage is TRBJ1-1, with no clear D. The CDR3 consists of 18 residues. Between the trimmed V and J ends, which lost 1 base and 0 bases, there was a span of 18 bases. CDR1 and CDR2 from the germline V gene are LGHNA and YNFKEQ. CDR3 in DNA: TGTGCCAGCAGCCAAGGCCCGGCGGCCTCCTCCCTGAACACTGAAGCTTTCTTT. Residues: CASSQGPAASSLNTEAFF.

The CDR3 loop reads CASRPGIKETQYF. The CDR3 region has the DNA TGTGCCAGCAGACCCGGGATAAAAGAGACCCAGTACTTC. This chain uses TRBV7-8 with TRBJ2-5; a possible D gene is TRBD2 (5 bases). Trimming cost V 6 bases and J 3 bases, with 11 bases left between them. From germline, CDR1 is SGHVS and CDR2 FQNEAQ. The length of the CDR3 is 13 residues.

The CDR3 loop is CASSSGVSTHEQFF. The CDR3 bases are TGTGCCAGCAGTTCGGGAGTTTCGACCCATGAGCAGTTCTTC. The chain links TRBV7-9 to TRBJ2-1; a weak D match, TRBD2 (6 bases). CDR3 length equals 14 residues. The ends were cut back, 6 bases at V and 8 bases at J, with 17 bases in the middle. Germline V gene lookup returns CDR1 SEHNR and CDR2 FQNEAQ (reference sequence).

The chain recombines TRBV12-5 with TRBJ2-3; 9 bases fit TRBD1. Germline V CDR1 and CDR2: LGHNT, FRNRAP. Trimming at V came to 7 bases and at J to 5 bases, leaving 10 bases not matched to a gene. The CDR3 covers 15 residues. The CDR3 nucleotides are TGTGCTAGTGCCTCCTCAAAGGGACAGGGAGATACGCAGTATTTT. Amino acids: CASASSKGQGDTQYF.

CDR3 sequence: CASSFPGTDDEQYF. CDR3 nucleotides: TGTGCCAGCAGTTTTCCCGGGACAGACGACGAGCAGTACTTC. V and J are TRBV28 and TRBJ2-7; 7 bases agree with TRBD1. CDR1 is MDHEN and CDR2 is SYDVKM in the germline V gene. V gave up 3 bases and J gave up 5 bases; unmatched junction bases: 7. CDR3 size: 14 residues.

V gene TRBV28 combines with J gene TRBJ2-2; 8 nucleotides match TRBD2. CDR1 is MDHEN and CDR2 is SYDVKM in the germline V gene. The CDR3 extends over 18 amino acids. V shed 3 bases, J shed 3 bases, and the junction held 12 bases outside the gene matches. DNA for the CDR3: TGTGCCAGCAGTTTTGCCCACTCTAGCGGGTACTACACCGGGGAGCTGTTTTTT. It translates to CASSFAHSSGYYTGELFF.

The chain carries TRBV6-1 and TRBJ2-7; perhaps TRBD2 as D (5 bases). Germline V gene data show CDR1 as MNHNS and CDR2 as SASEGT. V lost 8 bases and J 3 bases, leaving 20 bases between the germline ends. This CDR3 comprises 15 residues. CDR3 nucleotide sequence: TGTGCCAGCCATCGGGGTCCCGAAAAGGGCTACGAGCAGTACTTC. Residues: CASHRGPEKGYEQYF.

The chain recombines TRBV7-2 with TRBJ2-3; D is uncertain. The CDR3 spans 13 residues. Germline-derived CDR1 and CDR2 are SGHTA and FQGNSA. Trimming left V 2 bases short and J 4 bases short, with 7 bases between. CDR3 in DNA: TGTGCCAGCAGCTTAATTGGAGCAGATACGCAGTATTTT. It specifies CASSLIGADTQYF.

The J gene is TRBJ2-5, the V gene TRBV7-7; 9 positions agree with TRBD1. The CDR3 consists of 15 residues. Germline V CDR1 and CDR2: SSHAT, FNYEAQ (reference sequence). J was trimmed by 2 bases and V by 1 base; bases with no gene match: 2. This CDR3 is CASSLGGTGQETQYF. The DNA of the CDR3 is TGTGCCAGCAGCTTAGGTGGGACAGGGCAAGAGACCCAGTACTTC.

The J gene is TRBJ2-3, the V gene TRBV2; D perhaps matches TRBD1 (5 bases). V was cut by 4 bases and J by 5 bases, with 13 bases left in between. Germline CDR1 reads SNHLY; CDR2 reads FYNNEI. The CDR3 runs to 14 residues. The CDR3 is CASSGGERGDTQYF. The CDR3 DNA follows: TGTGCCAGCAGTGGGGGCGAACGAGGAGATACGCAGTATTTT.

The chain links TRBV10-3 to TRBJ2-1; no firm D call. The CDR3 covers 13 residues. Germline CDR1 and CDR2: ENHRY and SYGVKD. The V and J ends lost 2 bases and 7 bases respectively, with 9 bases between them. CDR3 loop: CAISETERNEQFF. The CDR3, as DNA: TGTGCCATCAGTGAGACGGAGAGGAATGAGCAGTTCTTC.

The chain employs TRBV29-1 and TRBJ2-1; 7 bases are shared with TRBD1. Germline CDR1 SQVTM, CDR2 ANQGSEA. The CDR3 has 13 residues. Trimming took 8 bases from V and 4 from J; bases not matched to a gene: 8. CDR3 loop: CSTNRGQYNEQFF. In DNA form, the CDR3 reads TGCAGCACCAACAGGGGACAATACAATGAGCAGTTCTTC.

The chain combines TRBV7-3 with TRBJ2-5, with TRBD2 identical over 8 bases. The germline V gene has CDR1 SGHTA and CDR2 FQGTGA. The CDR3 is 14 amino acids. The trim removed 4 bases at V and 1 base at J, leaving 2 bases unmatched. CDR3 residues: CASSSSGFQETQYF. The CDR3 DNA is TGTGCCAGCAGCTCTAGCGGGTTCCAAGAGACCCAGTACTTC.

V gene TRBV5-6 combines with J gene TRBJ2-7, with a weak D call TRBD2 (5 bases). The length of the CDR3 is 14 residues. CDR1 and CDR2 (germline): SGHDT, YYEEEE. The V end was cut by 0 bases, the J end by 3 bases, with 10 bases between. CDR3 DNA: TGTGCCAGCAGCTTGGTAGGGAGTTACTACGAGCAGTACTTC. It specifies CASSLVGSYYEQYF. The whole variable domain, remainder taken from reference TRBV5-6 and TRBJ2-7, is DAGVTQSPTHLIKTRGQQVTLRCSPKSGHDTVSWYQQALGQGPQFIFQYYEEEERQRGNFPDRFSGHQFPNYSSELNVNALLLGDSALYLCASSLVGSYYEQYFGPGTRLTVT.

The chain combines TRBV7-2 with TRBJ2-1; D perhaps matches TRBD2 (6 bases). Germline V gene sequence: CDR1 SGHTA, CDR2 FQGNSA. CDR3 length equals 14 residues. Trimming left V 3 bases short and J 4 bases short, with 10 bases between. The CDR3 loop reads CASSLIADYNEQFF. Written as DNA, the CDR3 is TGTGCCAGCAGCTTGATAGCGGATTACAATGAGCAGTTCTTC.

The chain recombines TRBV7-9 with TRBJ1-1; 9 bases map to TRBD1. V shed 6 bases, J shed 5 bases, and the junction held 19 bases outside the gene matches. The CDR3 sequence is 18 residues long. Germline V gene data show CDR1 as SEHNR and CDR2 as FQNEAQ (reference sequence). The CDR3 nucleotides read TGTGCCAGCAGTTCCTCCATCTCCGGGACAGGGATGAGGACTGAAGCTTTCTTT. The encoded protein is CASSSSISGTGMRTEAFF.

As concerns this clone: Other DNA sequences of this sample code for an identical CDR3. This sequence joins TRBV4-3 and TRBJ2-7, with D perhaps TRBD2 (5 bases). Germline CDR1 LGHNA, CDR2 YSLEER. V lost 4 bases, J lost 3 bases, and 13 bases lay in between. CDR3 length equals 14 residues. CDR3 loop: CASSPGAASYEQYF. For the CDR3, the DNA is TGCGCCAGCAGCCCCGGAGCGGCTAGCTACGAGCAGTACTTC.

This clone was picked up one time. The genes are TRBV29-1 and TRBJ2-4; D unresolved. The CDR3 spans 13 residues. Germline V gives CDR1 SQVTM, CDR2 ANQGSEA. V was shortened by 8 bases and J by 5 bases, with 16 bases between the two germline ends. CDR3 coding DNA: TGCAGCTTTCTCGCTGACGGAGAAAACATTCAGTACTTC. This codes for CSFLADGENIQYF.

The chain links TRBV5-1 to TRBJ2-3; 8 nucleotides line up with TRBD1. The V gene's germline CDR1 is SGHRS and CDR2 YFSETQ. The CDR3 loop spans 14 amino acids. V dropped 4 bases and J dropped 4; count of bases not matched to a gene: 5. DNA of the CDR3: TGCGCCAGCAGCAGAGAGACAGGGGCAGATACGCAGTATTTT. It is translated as CASSRETGADTQYF.

CDR3 amino acids: CASSYPGRSGGEQYF. The CDR3 nucleotides read TGTGCCAGCAGTTACCCCGGACGGTCCGGGGGGGAGCAGTACTTC. The chain has TRBV6-6 and TRBJ2-5; 8 bases agree with TRBD2. Per the germline V gene, CDR1 is MNHNY and CDR2 is SVGAGI (reference sequence). There are 15 residues in the CDR3. The V segment lost 2 bases and the J segment 11 bases; nucleotides outside the gene matches: 13.

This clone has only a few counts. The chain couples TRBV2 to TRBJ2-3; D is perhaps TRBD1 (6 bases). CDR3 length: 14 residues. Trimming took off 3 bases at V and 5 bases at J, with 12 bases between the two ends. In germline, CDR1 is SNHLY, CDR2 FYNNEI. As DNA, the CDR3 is TGTGCCAGCAGTGAGACAGGTCCACAAGATACGCAGTATTTT. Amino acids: CASSETGPQDTQYF.

CDR3 loop: CASSLGSHQPQHF. CDR3 coding DNA: TGTGCCAGCAGCTTGGGGAGCCATCAGCCCCAGCATTTT. The chain employs TRBV5-8 and TRBJ1-5; D is undetermined. The germline CDR1 and CDR2 sequences are SGHTS and YDEGEE. The CDR3 length is 13 residues. The germline V and J ends were trimmed by 0 bases and 5 bases, with 6 bases remaining between them.

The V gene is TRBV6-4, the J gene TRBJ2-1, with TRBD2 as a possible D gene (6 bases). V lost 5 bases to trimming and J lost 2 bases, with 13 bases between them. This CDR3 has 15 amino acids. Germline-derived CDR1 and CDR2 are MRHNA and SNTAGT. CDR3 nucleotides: TGTGCCAGCAGTTCTGGTGGGGGGACCTACAATGAGCAGTTCTTC. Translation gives CASSSGGGTYNEQFF.

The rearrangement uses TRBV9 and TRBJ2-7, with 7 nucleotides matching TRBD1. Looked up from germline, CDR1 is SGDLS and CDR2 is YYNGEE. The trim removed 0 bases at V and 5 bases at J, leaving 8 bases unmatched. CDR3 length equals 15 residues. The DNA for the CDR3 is TGTGCCAGCAGCGTAGCTACAGGGGACGGTCACGAGCAGTACTTC. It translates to CASSVATGDGHEQYF.

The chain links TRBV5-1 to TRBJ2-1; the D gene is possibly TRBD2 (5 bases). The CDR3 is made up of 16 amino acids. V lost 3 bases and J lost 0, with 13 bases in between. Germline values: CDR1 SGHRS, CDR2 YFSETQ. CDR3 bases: TGCGCCAGCAGCTCAGGACTGGCGAGCTCCTACAATGAGCAGTTCTTC. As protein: CASSSGLASSYNEQFF.